Reported below is one TCR beta chain. Its antigen is unidentified. CDR1 is MNHNS and CDR2 is SASEGT in the germline V gene. Trimming pared 8 bases from V and 8 bases from J, leaving 19 bases between. The CDR3 sequence is 15 residues long. The record originates from a study of PD-L1 blockade in urothelial cancer. Study-wide context: Blood samples had a median of around 150,000 T cells. Overall study results and limits: Below-median pretreatment blood TCR clonality predicted better survival. Tumor-linked clones in blood grew more by 3 weeks in durable-benefit patients.

Synthetic templates analogous to TCR were spiked into all PCRs individually. TCRdb's copy holds only in-frame clones and misses some; the assay was immunoSEQ multiplex PCR. The sample consists of about 80,000 clones, roughly 90% of them appearing once. This sequence originates from a woman aged 70-85 years with urothelial cancer. Sample: PBMCs, taken around atezolizumab (anti-PD-L1) treatment. The rearrangement links TRBV6-1 to TRBJ1-6; D is possibly TRBD1 (6 bases). The CDR3 nucleotides are TGTGCCAGCGGAGCAGTGGACAGCCCATATTCACCCCTCCACTTT. This translates into CASGAVDSPYSPLHF.